Listed below are T cell receptor beta chains from one sample, sequenced in a study of CD8+ T cells in alopecia areata. Libraries were prepared by immunoSEQ multiplex PCR; TCRdb keeps only in-frame clonotypes and omits some of them. There are 150,000 to 200,000 clones in the sample; over 50% occur only once, and approximately 15% lies in the top ten. Sequences were derived from CD4+ T cells sorted from blood, sampled at week 0. Receptors were obtained from a human donor with alopecia areata. The CDR3 runs from the conserved cysteine through the conserved F or W. The order of the fields is D gene, J gene, clone size, V gene, CDR3 DNA, CDR3 protein. D genes are given only for firm matches. Size is stated for part of the rows, as once, few or many counts, or as a class when the clone is expanded.

d_call: NA
j_call: TRBJ2-7
clone_size: NA
v_call: TRBV18
cdr3_nt: TGTGCCAGCTCACCGGGGCGGGGGCCCTACGAGCAGTACTTC
cdr3_aa: CASSPGRGPYEQYF

d_call: TRBD2
j_call: TRBJ2-3
clone_size: NA
v_call: TRBV29-1
cdr3_nt: TGCAGCGCCCCTAGGGGAGCGGGGTTCACAGATACGCAGTATTTT
cdr3_aa: CSAPRGAGFTDTQYF

d_call: NA
j_call: TRBJ2-3
clone_size: NA
v_call: TRBV6-5
cdr3_nt: TGTGCCAGCAGCCACACAGATACGCAGTATTTT
cdr3_aa: CASSHTDTQYF

d_call: NA
j_call: TRBJ2-1
clone_size: NA
v_call: TRBV7-9
cdr3_nt: TGTGCCAGCATAACGGACAAAGTCCACAATGAGCAGTTCTTC
cdr3_aa: CASITDKVHNEQFF

d_call: NA
j_call: TRBJ2-7
clone_size: few
v_call: TRBV18
cdr3_nt: TGTGCCAGCTCGTCAATCCAGGAGTCCTTGTACGAGCAGTACTTC
cdr3_aa: CASSSIQESLYEQYF

d_call: NA
j_call: TRBJ2-7
clone_size: few
v_call: TRBV29-1
cdr3_nt: TGCAGCGTTTGTGAGACACTCTACGAGCAGTACTTC
cdr3_aa: CSVCETLYEQYF

d_call: TRBD1
j_call: TRBJ2-1
clone_size: NA
v_call: TRBV2
cdr3_nt: TGTGCCAGCATTCCCGGGACAGTCTACAATGAGCAGTTCTTC
cdr3_aa: CASIPGTVYNEQFF

d_call: TRBD1
j_call: TRBJ1-2
clone_size: NA
v_call: TRBV30
cdr3_nt: TGTGCCTGGAATACAGGGGTCTATGGCTACACCTTC
cdr3_aa: CAWNTGVYGYTF

d_call: NA
j_call: TRBJ1-2
clone_size: NA
v_call: TRBV5-5
cdr3_nt: TGTGCCAGCTCCGCCAGGGGCTATGGCTACACCTTC
cdr3_aa: CASSARGYGYTF

d_call: TRBD1
j_call: TRBJ2-3
clone_size: NA
v_call: TRBV30
cdr3_nt: TGTGCCTGGTCCCGGGACAGCCCTGATGGCACAGATACGCAGTATTTT
cdr3_aa: CAWSRDSPDGTDTQYF

d_call: NA
j_call: TRBJ2-1
clone_size: few
v_call: TRBV30
cdr3_nt: TGTGCCTGGAGCCCAGCGGAGGGGCGCAGGTTCTTC
cdr3_aa: CAWSPAEGRRFF

d_call: TRBD1
j_call: TRBJ2-3
clone_size: NA
v_call: TRBV30
cdr3_nt: TGTGCCTGGAGTTCAGGGGGCGCAGATACGCAGTATTTT
cdr3_aa: CAWSSGGADTQYF

d_call: NA
j_call: TRBJ1-6
clone_size: NA
v_call: TRBV5-5
cdr3_nt: TGTGCCAGCAGTCCCGGGACGCAGACACCCAAAGATTCACCCCTCCACTTT
cdr3_aa: CASSPGTQTPKDSPLHF

d_call: NA
j_call: TRBJ1-6
clone_size: few
v_call: TRBV11-2
cdr3_nt: TGTGCCAGCAGCTTAGACCCGGGGTCTGGTTCACCCCTCCACTTT
cdr3_aa: CASSLDPGSGSPLHF

d_call: NA
j_call: TRBJ1-6
clone_size: NA
v_call: TRBV30
cdr3_nt: TGTGCCTGCCCATTTTTATCGGGGGGTAATTCACCCCTCCACTTT
cdr3_aa: CACPFLSGGNSPLHF

d_call: NA
j_call: TRBJ2-3
clone_size: NA
v_call: TRBV6-1
cdr3_nt: TGTGCCAGCAGTGAACCGGGGAAGGCAGATACGCAGTATTTT
cdr3_aa: CASSEPGKADTQYF

d_call: TRBD1
j_call: TRBJ2-1
clone_size: NA
v_call: TRBV30
cdr3_nt: TGTGCCTGGAGTTCGGTAGGGGGACAGGGGGCGGGCGAGCAGTTCTTC
cdr3_aa: CAWSSVGGQGAGEQFF

d_call: NA
j_call: TRBJ2-7
clone_size: NA
v_call: TRBV18
cdr3_nt: TGTGCCAGCTCACCCTCAGCTGGGATCTCGTTCGAGCAGTACTTC
cdr3_aa: CASSPSAGISFEQYF

d_call: NA
j_call: TRBJ1-5
clone_size: NA
v_call: TRBV5-1
cdr3_nt: TGCGCCAGCAGCTTGGAAGGGGACGGTCAGCCCCAGCATTTT
cdr3_aa: CASSLEGDGQPQHF

d_call: NA
j_call: TRBJ2-5
clone_size: few
v_call: TRBV20-1
cdr3_nt: TGCAGTGCTCTGGGTCCGGAGACCCAGTACTTC
cdr3_aa: CSALGPETQYF

d_call: NA
j_call: TRBJ1-5
clone_size: NA
v_call: TRBV5-1
cdr3_nt: TGCGCCAGCAGCTTGGGAAGGGATCAGCCCCAGCATTTT
cdr3_aa: CASSLGRDQPQHF

d_call: NA
j_call: TRBJ2-3
clone_size: NA
v_call: TRBV30
cdr3_nt: TGTGCCTGGAGTGCCCCCCCAGCCCATCCGCAGTATTTT
cdr3_aa: CAWSAPPAHPQYF

d_call: NA
j_call: TRBJ1-1
clone_size: NA
v_call: TRBV14
cdr3_nt: TGTGCCAGCAGCCAGGGGACTTCAGCTTTCTTT
cdr3_aa: CASSQGTSAFF

d_call: NA
j_call: TRBJ1-2
clone_size: NA
v_call: TRBV27
cdr3_nt: TGTGCCAGCAGTGGCCGGGACGGACACTATGGCTACACCTTC
cdr3_aa: CASSGRDGHYGYTF

d_call: NA
j_call: TRBJ2-7
clone_size: NA
v_call: TRBV25-1
cdr3_nt: TGTGCCAGCACGGCGTGGGTGCAGTACTTC
cdr3_aa: CASTAWVQYF